These T cell receptor beta chains were read from a single sample in a study of blood T cells in healthy people across ages. TCRdb reprocessed the 5' RACE reads via MiXCR and lists one record per CDR3 protein. There are fewer than 1 million distinct CDR3 sequences in the sample; around 42% occur only once, and nearly 20% lies in the top ten. The sequenced sample consisted of blood. Receptors were obtained from a man in his fifties or sixties in good health. Each CDR3 is given with its conserved first and last residue. D genes are given only for firm matches. A row's size may be missing; if present it is once, few, many or a size class.

j_gene | d_gene | v_gene | abundance | CDR3nt | CDR3aa
TRBJ1-3 | . | TRBV12-3/TRBV12-4 | . | TGTGCCAGCAGTTTCTTGGGACCCGGAAACACCATATATTTT | CASSFLGPGNTIYF
TRBJ2-1 | . | TRBV20-1 | few | TGCAGTGCTAGTCCTAGCATCTACAATGAGCAGTTCTTC | CSASPSIYNEQFF
TRBJ2-7 | . | TRBV7-8 | few | TGTGCCAGCAGCCCGGGGACTCCGGGGGCCTACGAGCAGTACTTC | CASSPGTPGAYEQYF
TRBJ2-4 | TRBD2 | TRBV27 | few | TGTGCCAGCACTACAGGCGGCGGGACTAGCGGGGTGGGAGAGCAGTACTTC | CASTTGGGTSGVGEQYF
TRBJ1-2 | . | TRBV6-2/TRBV6-3 | . | TGTGCCAGCAGTTACTCGACGACATCGGATGGCTACACCTTC | CASSYSTTSDGYTF
TRBJ2-1 | . | TRBV27 | many | TGTGCCAGCAGTTTTAAGGGATCACCCTACAATGAGCAGTTCTTC | CASSFKGSPYNEQFF
TRBJ2-5 | TRBD1 | TRBV7-7 | once | TGTGCCAGCAGCACCCACCCGGGACAGGGGGCAGAGACCCAGTACTTC | CASSTHPGQGAETQYF
TRBJ2-5 | . | TRBV3-1 | . | TGTGCCAGCAGCCAAGATTGGCGGGGTCGGTTAGAGACCCAGTACTTC | CASSQDWRGRLETQYF
TRBJ1-2 | . | TRBV29-1 | medium-sized | TGCAGCGTTGAAGATCGGGGGACATCGCCGTGGGGCTACACCTTC | CSVEDRGTSPWGYTF
TRBJ2-2 | . | TRBV7-9 | . | TGTGCCAGCAGCTTCTCGCGGGGATACACCGGGGAGCTGTTTTTT | CASSFSRGYTGELFF
TRBJ2-7 | . | TRBV7-2 | few | TGTGCCAGCAGCGTTAGGGGACTAGGGGGCGATGAGCAGTACTTC | CASSVRGLGGDEQYF
TRBJ1-1 | . | TRBV12-3/TRBV12-4 | . | TGTACCAGCACGAAGCCAGGGGCCCTTAGGGCTTTCTTT | CTSTKPGALRAFF
TRBJ1-5 | . | TRBV7-2 | . | TGTGCCAGCAGCTTTGGGGAAGTCGGCCCCCAGCATTTT | CASSFGEVGPQHF
TRBJ2-7 | . | TRBV12-3/TRBV12-4 | . | TGTGCCAGCAGATCCCTCGGAGTTTCCTACGAGCAGTACTTC | CASRSLGVSYEQYF
TRBJ1-1 | . | TRBV20-1 | . | TGCAGTGCTAGAGGGTTGGAGGGAAGGACTGAAGCTTTCTTT | CSARGLEGRTEAFF
TRBJ1-2 | TRBD1 | TRBV29-1 | . | TGCAGCGTTTACAGGGGGGCGGATGGCTACACCTTC | CSVYRGADGYTF
TRBJ2-7 | TRBD2 | TRBV3-1 | few | TGTGCCAGCAGCCAAGATAGCGGGCCGTACTACGAGCAGTACTTC | CASSQDSGPYYEQYF
TRBJ2-3 | TRBD2 | TRBV5-1 | . | TGCGCCAGCAGCACCGGGGGGGGCTTAGCAGATACGCAGTATTTT | CASSTGGGLADTQYF
TRBJ1-2 | . | TRBV5-5 | many | TGTGCCAGCAGCTTGGGGGGGGTCATGGAGTATGGCTACACCTTC | CASSLGGVMEYGYTF
TRBJ2-1 | . | TRBV6-1 | . | TGTGCCAGCAGTGAGGCCGGGGGCCCTTACAATGAGCAGTTCTTC | CASSEAGGPYNEQFF
TRBJ2-3 | . | TRBV6-1 | . | TGTGCCAGCAGTGAACCGGAGGGTCTTGGAGATACGCAGTATTTT | CASSEPEGLGDTQYF
TRBJ2-5 | TRBD2 | TRBV2 | . | TGTGCCAGTTCCGACGGCGCGGGGGGGTTGGGGACCCAGTACTTC | CASSDGAGGLGTQYF
TRBJ2-5 | . | TRBV25-1 | . | TGTGCCAGCAGTGAAGGCAGACGGGGAGGAGAGACCCAGTACTTC | CASSEGRRGGETQYF
TRBJ1-5 | TRBD1 | TRBV29-1 | once | TGCAGCGTCCTCGGGACAGGGGGCACAGGGCAGCCCCAGCATTTT | CSVLGTGGTGQPQHF
TRBJ2-3 | . | TRBV3-1 | . | TGTGCCAGCAGCCGACTAGGAAGCACAGATACGCAGTATTTT | CASSRLGSTDTQYF
TRBJ2-5 | . | TRBV25-1 | . | TGTGCCAGCAGTGAATTGGCCGTACAAGAGACCCAGTACTTC | CASSELAVQETQYF
TRBJ2-7 | TRBD1 | TRBV3-1 | . | TGTGCCAGCAGCGCTCGGGACAGGGGGAGTGAGCAGTACTTC | CASSARDRGSEQYF
TRBJ1-2 | . | TRBV2 | . | TGTGCCAGCAGGGGGGTAGTGAGCTATGGCTACACCTTC | CASRGVVSYGYTF
TRBJ1-5 | . | TRBV3-1 | . | TGTTCCAGCAGCCAAGATTTAGGAATGCAGCCCCAGCATTTT | CSSSQDLGMQPQHF
TRBJ2-7 | . | TRBV7-9 | . | TGTACCAGCAGCTTAGAAGGGTTATCTGGCGAGCAGTACTTC | CTSSLEGLSGEQYF
TRBJ2-7 | TRBD1 | TRBV28 | few | TGTGCCAGCACCCCGAGGGGGACAGGGGAATACGAGCAGTACTTC | CASTPRGTGEYEQYF
TRBJ2-6 | . | TRBV2 | once | TGTGCCAGCAGTGAACTGTGGACCTCTGGGGCCAACGTCCTGACTTTC | CASSELWTSGANVLTF
TRBJ2-5 | TRBD1 | TRBV2 | . | TGTGCCAGCAGTGAGCCACGGGGCAGGGGGCGAGGAGAGACCCAGTACTTC | CASSEPRGRGRGETQYF
TRBJ1-5 | TRBD1 | TRBV6-6 | . | TGTGCCAGCAGTTATTCAGACAGGGGTGGGGATCAGCCCCAGCATTTT | CASSYSDRGGDQPQHF
TRBJ2-5 | . | TRBV6-1 | few | TGTGCCAGCAGGATTGGCGGAGAGACCCAGTACTTC | CASRIGGETQYF
TRBJ2-7 | . | TRBV6-1 | . | TGTGCCAGCAGTGAAGCGCTTCGAAAGAGCTCCTACGAGCAGTACTTC | CASSEALRKSSYEQYF
TRBJ1-1 | TRBD1 | TRBV6-5 | . | TGTGCCAGCAGCCGGGGACAGGTGGCGTCCACTGAAGCTTTCTTT | CASSRGQVASTEAFF
TRBJ2-5 | TRBD1 | TRBV4-1 | . | TGCGCCAGCAGCCAAGGTCCGGGACAGGGAATGGATCGGGAGACCCAGTACTTC | CASSQGPGQGMDRETQYF
TRBJ2-5 | TRBD2 | TRBV7-6 | . | TGTGCCAGCAGCTTAGGAGGGACTAGCGGGGGCCTGGGGGAGACCCAGTACTTC | CASSLGGTSGGLGETQYF
TRBJ2-2 | . | TRBV21-1 | . | TGTGCCAGCGCCCCCGGGCGTGGGACCACCGGGGAGCTGTTTTTT | CASAPGRGTTGELFF
TRBJ2-7 | . | TRBV7-9 | once | TGTGCCAGCAGCCCCTCACTACACCCCGGGCAGTACTTC | CASSPSLHPGQYF
TRBJ2-3 | . | TRBV27 | few | TGTGCCAGCAGTTTTTCCAGGAAACGCACAGATACGCAGTATTTT | CASSFSRKRTDTQYF
TRBJ2-7 | . | TRBV28 | . | TGTGCCAGCAGTTCACACGCGGGCGGAGCCTACGAGCAGTACTTC | CASSSHAGGAYEQYF
TRBJ1-6 | TRBD1 | TRBV5-1 | . | TGCGCCAGCAGCTGGGACGACAGGGGAAGTTCACCCCTCCACTTT | CASSWDDRGSSPLHF
TRBJ2-2 | . | TRBV4-3 | few | TGCGCCAGCAGGAGACAGGAAAGTAACGGGGAGCTGTTTTTT | CASRRQESNGELFF